The T cell receptor beta chain under discussion was sequenced for a study of cytomegalovirus exposure and HLA in healthy donors. Study results and limitations: In an earlier analysis, most TCR beta V segments were productive about 87% or about 30% of the time.

Primers included in the PCR were 60 Vbeta and 13 Jbeta primers. Here immunoSEQ multiplex PCR was the method, and the copy in TCRdb shows in-frame clones only, minus some. The sample records roughly 100,000 clones, 70% to 85% being singletons. With respect to this clone: Its specificity is not known.

Germline V gene data show CDR1 as MRHNA and CDR2 as SNTAGT. V dropped 7 bases and J dropped 6; count of bases not matched to a gene: 10. This CDR3 has 15 amino acids. The chain has TRBV6-4 and TRBJ2-7; 12 positions match TRBD1. The source material was PBMCs. The TCR was taken from a woman younger than 30 in good health and CMV-seropositive. CDR3 loop: CASNGTGGAGGEQYF. CDR3 nucleotide sequence: TGTGCCAGCAACGGGACAGGGGGCGCGGGTGGCGAGCAGTACTTC.